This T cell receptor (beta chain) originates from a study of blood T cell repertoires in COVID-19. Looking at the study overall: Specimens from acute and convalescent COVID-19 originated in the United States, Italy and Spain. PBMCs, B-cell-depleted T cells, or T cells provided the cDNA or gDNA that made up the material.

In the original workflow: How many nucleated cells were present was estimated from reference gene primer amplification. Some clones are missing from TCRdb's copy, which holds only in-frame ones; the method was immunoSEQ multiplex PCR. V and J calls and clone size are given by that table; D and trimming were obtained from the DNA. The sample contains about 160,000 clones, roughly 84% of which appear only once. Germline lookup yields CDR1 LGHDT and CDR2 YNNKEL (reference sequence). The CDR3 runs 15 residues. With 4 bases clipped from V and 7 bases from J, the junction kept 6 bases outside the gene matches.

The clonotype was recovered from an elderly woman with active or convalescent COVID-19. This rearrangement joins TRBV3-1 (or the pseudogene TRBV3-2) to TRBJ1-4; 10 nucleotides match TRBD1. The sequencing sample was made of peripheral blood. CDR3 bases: TGTGCCAGCAGCCTTACCCGGGACAGGGGTGAAAAACTGTTTTTT. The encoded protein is CASSLTRDRGEKLFF.